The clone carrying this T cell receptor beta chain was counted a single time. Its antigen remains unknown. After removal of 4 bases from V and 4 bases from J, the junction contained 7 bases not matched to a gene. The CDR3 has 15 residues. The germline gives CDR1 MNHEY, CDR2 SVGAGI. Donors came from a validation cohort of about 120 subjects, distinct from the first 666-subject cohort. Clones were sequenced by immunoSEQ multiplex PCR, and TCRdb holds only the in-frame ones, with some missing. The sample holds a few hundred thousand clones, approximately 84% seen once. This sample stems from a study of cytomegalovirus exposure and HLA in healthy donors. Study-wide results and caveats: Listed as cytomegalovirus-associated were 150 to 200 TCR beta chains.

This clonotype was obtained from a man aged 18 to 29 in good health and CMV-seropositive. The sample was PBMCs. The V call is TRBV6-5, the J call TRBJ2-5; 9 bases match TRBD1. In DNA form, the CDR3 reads TGTGCCAGCAGTTGGCGGACAGGGGCTCGAGAGACCCAGTACTTC. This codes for CASSWRTGARETQYF.